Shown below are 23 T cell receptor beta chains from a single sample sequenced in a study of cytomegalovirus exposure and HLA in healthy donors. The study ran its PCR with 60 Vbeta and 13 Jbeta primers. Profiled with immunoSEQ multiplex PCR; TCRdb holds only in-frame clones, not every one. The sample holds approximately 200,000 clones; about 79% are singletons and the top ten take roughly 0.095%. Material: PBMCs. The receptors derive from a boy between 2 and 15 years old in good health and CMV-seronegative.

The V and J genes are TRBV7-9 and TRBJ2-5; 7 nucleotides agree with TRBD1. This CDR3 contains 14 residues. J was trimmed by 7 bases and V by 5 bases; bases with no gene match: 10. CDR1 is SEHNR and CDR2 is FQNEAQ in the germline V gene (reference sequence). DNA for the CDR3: TGTGCCAGCAGCCCTCGGACAGGAGAAGGGACCCAGTACTTC. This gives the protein CASSPRTGEGTQYF. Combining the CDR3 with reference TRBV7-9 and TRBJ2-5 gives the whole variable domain DTGVSQNPRHKITKRGQNVTFRCDPISEHNRLYWYRQTLGQGPEFLTYFQNEAQLEKSRLLSDRFSAERPKGSFSTLEIQRTEQGDSAMYLCASSPRTGEGTQYFGPGTRLLVL.

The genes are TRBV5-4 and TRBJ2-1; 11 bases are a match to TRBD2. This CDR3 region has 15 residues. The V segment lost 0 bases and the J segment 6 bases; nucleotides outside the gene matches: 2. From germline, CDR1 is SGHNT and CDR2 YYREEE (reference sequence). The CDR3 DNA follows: TGTGCCAGCAGCTTGGTAGCGGGGGGGCTCAATGAGCAGTTCTTC. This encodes CASSLVAGGLNEQFF.

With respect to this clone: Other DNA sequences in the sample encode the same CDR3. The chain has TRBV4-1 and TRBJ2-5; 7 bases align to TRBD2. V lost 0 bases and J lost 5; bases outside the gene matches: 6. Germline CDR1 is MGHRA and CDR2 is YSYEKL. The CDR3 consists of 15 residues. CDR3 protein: CASSQDGRGGETQYF. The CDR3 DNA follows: TGCGCCAGCAGCCAAGATGGGAGGGGTGGGGAGACCCAGTACTTC.

The CDR3 spells CASSERGPLRPYEQYF. The DNA of the CDR3 is TGTGCCAGCAGTGAGAGAGGGCCCCTTCGGCCCTACGAGCAGTACTTC. The V gene is TRBV25-1, the J gene TRBJ2-7, with D perhaps matching TRBD2 (5 bases). Trimming cost V 3 bases and J 2 bases, with 17 bases left between them. Per the germline V gene, CDR1 is MGHDK and CDR2 is SYGVNS. The CDR3 consists of 16 residues.

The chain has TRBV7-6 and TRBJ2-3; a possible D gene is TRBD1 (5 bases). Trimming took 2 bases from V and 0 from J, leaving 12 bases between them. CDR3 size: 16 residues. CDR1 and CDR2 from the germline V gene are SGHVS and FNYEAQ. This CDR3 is CASSLWGRPSTDTQYF. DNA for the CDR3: TGTGCCAGCAGCTTATGGGGCAGGCCTAGCACAGATACGCAGTATTTT. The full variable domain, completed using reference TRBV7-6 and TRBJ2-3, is GAGVSQSPRYKVTKRGQDVALRCDPISGHVSLYWYRQALGQGPEFLTYFNYEAQQDKSGLPNDRFSAERPEGSISTLTIQRTEQRDSAMYRCASSLWGRPSTDTQYFGPGTRLTVL.

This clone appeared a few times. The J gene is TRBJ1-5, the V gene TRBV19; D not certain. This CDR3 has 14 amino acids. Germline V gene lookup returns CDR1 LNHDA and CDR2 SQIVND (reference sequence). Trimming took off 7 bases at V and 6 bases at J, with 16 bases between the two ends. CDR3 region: CASNHGEAGQPQHF. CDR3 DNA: TGTGCCAGTAATCATGGGGAAGCGGGTCAGCCCCAGCATTTT.

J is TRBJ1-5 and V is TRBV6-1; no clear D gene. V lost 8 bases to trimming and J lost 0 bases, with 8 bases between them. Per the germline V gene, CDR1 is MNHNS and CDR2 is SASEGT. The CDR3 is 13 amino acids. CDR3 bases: TGTGCCAGCGGGAGGGATAGCAATCAGCCCCAGCATTTT. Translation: CASGRDSNQPQHF.

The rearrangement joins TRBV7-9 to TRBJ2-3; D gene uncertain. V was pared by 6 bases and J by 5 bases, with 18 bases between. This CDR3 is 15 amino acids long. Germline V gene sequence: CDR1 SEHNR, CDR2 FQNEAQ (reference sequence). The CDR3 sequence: CASRPRSPLGDTQYF. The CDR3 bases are TGTGCCAGCAGGCCCAGGTCGCCCTTGGGAGATACGCAGTATTTT.

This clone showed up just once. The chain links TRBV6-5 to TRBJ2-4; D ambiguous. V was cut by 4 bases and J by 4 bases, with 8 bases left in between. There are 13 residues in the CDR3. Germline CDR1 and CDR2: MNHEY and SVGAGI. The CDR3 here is CASSLSLKNIQYF. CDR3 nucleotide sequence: TGTGCCAGCAGTTTATCTTTAAAAAACATTCAGTACTTC.

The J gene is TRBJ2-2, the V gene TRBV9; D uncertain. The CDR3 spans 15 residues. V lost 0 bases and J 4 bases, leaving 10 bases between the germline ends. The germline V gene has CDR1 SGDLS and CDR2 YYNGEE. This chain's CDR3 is CASSVDATVTGELFF. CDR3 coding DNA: TGTGCCAGCAGCGTAGACGCTACCGTCACCGGGGAGCTGTTTTTT.

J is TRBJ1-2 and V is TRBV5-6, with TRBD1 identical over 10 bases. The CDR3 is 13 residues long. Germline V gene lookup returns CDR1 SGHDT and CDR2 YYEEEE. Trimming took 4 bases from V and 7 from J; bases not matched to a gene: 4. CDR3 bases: TGTGCCAGCAGCAGACAGGGGGCAAGTGGCTACACCTTC. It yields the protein CASSRQGASGYTF.

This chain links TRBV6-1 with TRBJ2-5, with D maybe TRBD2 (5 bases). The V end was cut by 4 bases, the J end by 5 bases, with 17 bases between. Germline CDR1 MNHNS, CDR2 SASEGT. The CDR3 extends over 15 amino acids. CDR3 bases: TGTGCCAGCAGTGGAGGGCCCCTCTGGGTGGAGACCCAGTACTTC. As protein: CASSGGPLWVETQYF.

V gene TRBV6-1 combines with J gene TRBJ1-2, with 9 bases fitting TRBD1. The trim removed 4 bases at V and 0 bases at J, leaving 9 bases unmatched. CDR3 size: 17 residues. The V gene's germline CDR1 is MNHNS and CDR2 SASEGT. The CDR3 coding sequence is TGTGCCAGCAGTGTAGGGACAGGGTCCTTTTCTAACTATGGCTACACCTTC. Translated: CASSVGTGSFSNYGYTF.

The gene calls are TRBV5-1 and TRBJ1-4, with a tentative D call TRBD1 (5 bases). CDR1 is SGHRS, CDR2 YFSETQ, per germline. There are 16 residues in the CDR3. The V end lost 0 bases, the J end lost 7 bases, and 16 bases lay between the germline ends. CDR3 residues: CASSLAGGLAIEKLFF. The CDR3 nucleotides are TGCGCCAGCAGCTTGGCCGGGGGACTGGCCATTGAAAAACTGTTTTTT.

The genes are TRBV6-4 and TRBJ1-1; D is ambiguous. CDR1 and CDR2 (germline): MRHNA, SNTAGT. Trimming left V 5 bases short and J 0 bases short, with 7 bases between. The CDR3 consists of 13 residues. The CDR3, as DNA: TGTGCCAGCAGTTCAGTAATGAACACTGAAGCTTTCTTT. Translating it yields CASSSVMNTEAFF.

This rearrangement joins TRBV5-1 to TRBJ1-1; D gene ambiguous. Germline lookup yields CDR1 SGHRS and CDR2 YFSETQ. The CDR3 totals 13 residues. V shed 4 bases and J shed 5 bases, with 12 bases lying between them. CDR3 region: CASSDDIRTEAFF. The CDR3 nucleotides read TGCGCCAGCAGCGATGACATAAGGACTGAAGCTTTCTTT. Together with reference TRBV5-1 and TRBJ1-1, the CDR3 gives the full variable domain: KAGVTQTPRYLIKTRGQQVTLSCSPISGHRSVSWYQQTPGQGLQFLFEYFSETQRNKGNFPGRFSGRQFSNSRSEMNVSTLELGDSALYLCASSDDIRTEAFFGQGTRLTVV.

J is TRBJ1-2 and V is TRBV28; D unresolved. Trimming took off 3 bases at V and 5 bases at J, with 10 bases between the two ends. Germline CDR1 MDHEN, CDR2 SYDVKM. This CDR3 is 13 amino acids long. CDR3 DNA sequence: TGTGCCAGCAGTTTTCCGGGGAGGTATGGCTACACCTTC. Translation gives CASSFPGRYGYTF.

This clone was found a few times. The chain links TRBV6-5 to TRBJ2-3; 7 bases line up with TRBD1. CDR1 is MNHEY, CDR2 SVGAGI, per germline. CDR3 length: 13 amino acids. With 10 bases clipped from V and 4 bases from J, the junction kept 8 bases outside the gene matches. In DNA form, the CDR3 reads TGTGCCACACAGGGGTTTCTTCCAGATACGCAGTATTTT. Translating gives CATQGFLPDTQYF.

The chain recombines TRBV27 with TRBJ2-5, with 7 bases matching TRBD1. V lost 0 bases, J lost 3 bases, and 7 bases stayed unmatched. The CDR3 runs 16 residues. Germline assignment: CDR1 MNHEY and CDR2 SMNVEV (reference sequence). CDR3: CASSLSPAGGEETQYF. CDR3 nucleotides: TGTGCCAGCAGTTTATCCCCGGCAGGGGGTGAAGAGACCCAGTACTTC.

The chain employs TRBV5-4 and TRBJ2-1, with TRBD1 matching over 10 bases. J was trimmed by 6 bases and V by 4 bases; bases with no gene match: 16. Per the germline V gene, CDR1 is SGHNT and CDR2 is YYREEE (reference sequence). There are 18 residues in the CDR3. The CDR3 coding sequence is TGTGCCAGCAGCGGTAAAGCCCCGACAGGGGGCTTCAGCAATGAGCAGTTCTTC. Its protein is CASSGKAPTGGFSNEQFF.

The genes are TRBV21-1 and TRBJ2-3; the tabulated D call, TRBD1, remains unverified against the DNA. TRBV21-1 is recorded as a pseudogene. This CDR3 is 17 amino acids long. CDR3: CASSKDGGTGPRDTQYF. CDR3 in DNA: TGTGCCAGCAGCAAAGATGGCGGGACAGGGCCGAGAGATACGCAGTATTTT.

The CDR3 DNA reads TGTGCCACGCGGGTCCGTGGGGACAGGGGATACTCTGGAAACACCATATATTTT. Its translation: CATRVRGDRGYSGNTIYF. This chain uses TRBV10-3 with TRBJ1-3; 10 positions agree with TRBD1. V lost 10 bases, J lost 0 bases, and 15 bases stayed unmatched. CDR1 and CDR2 from the germline V gene are ENHRY and SYGVKD. This CDR3 is built from 18 residues.

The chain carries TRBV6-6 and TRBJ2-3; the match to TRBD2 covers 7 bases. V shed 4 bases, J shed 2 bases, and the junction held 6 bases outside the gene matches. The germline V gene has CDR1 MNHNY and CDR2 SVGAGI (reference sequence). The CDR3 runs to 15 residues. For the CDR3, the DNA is TGTGCCAGCAGTTCTCCTAGCGGCTCCACAGATACGCAGTATTTT. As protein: CASSSPSGSTDTQYF.